Included here is one TCR beta chain sequence, with context. Its cognate antigen is unknown. This sample was taken from a study of T-cell reconstitution after alpha-beta-depleted transplantation in children. Study findings and constraints: Surviving recipient T cells and intrathymic progenitors accounted for some patients' high TCRbeta diversity at day 60. From newly produced T cells came most of the T-cell counts and diversity one year after transplant. As was reported, about two months after transplant, alpha-beta T cells came from several hundred expanded graft clones.

Unique molecular identifiers were used to barcode this TCRbeta library. TCRdb independently ran MiXCR on the PCR reads; one entry per CDR3 protein. This table has 90,000 to 100,000 distinct CDR3 sequences, around a quarter appearing once. The CDR3 consists of 15 residues. CDR1 is KGHDR and CDR2 is SFDVKD in the germline V gene. Deletions cut 3 bases from V and 10 bases from J, with 20 bases between. V usage is TRBV24-1 and J usage is TRBJ1-1, with D maybe TRBD1 (6 bases). The origin of this receptor is a boy between 2 and 15 years old with acute lymphoblastic leukemia, due to receive a stem cell transplant. Sequencing was performed on PBMCs, taken before TCRalphabeta/CD19-depleted stem cell transplant. CDR3 sequence: CATSDTQGSGFGAFF. For the CDR3, the DNA is TGTGCCACCAGTGATACGCAGGGGAGTGGATTCGGAGCTTTCTTT.